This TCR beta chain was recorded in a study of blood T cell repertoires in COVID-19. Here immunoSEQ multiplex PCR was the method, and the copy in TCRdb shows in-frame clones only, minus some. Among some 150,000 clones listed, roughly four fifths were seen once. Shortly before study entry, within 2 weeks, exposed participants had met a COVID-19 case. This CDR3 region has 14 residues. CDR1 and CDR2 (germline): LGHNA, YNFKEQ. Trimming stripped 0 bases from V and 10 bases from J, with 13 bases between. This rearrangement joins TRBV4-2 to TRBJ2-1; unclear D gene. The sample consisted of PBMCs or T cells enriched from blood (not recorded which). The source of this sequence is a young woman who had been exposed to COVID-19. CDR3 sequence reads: CASSQDLAPHEQFF. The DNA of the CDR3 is TGTGCCAGCAGCCAAGATTTGGCCCCCCACGAGCAGTTCTTC.